Below, 17 T cell receptor beta chains from the same sample are listed, as sequenced in a study of vaccination and CD4 T cells after COVID-19 (dated by TCRdb to between 2021 and 2023). Library preparation used PCR. Instrument used: Illumina iSeq 100. DNA from cultured CD4+ T cells was subjected to TCR sequencing with the Oncomine TCR Beta short-read assay at the Johns Hopkins FTIC core. In-frame beta chains were kept once TCRdb had trimmed the public reads at Q25 with fastp and called clones with MiXCR. Entries that share a CDR3 protein sequence are merged under the most common genes and DNA. The sample table lists fewer than 14,000 distinct CDR3 sequences, 41% of them with a count of one. Under 14% of the sample is taken by the ten largest. These receptors have no identified antigens. The sample's treatment or condition label is to be understood as: roughly 10-day PBMC culture with coronavirus spike peptide pools or control peptides (ViraFEST assay).

Sample: CD4+ T cells from blood, cultured in vitro, taken after SARS-CoV-2 vaccination. The receptors were gathered from a human donor who had recovered from COVID-19.

V is TRBV6-5 and J is TRBJ1-3; D is unclear. Trimming cost V 0 bases and J 0 bases, with 12 bases left between them. The CDR3 loop spans 17 amino acids. Germline CDR1 reads MNHEY; CDR2 reads SVGAGI. The CDR3 region is CASSYSYIPSSGNTIYF. The CDR3 nucleotides read TGTGCCAGCAGTTACTCATATATCCCCAGCTCTGGAAACACCATATATTTT.

This clonotype appeared a few times. The V and J genes are TRBV28 and TRBJ1-2; D not certain. V lost 6 bases, J lost 2 bases, and 13 bases lay in between. The CDR3 contains 14 residues. CDR1 MDHEN and CDR2 SYDVKM come from the germline V gene. DNA for the CDR3: TGTGCCAGCAGGTCACAGAAGGGCAACTATGGCTACACCTTC. It yields the protein CASRSQKGNYGYTF.

The chain couples TRBV18 to TRBJ1-1, with D maybe TRBD1 (5 bases). Per germline, CDR1 KGHSH and CDR2 LQKENI. The V end lost 0 bases, the J end lost 3 bases, and 8 bases lay between the germline ends. The CDR3 loop spans 14 amino acids. The CDR3 DNA is TGTGCCAGCTCACCACCGGGACCCTACACTGAAGCTTTCTTT. Amino acid sequence: CASSPPGPYTEAFF. The full variable domain, its missing parts supplied by reference TRBV18 and TRBJ1-1, is NAGVMQNPRHLVRRRGQEARLRCSPMKGHSHVYWYRQLPEEGLKFMVYLQKENIIDESGMPKERFSAEFPKEGPSILRIQQVVRGDSAAYFCASSPPGPYTEAFFGQGTRLTVV.

The chain is built from TRBV28 and TRBJ1-1, with D uncertain. CDR1 and CDR2 from the germline V gene are MDHEN and SYDVKM. V was cut by 3 bases and J by 7 bases, with 9 bases left in between. The CDR3 length is 12 residues. The CDR3: CASSLSRDEAFF. As DNA, the CDR3 is TGTGCCAGCAGTTTGTCGCGGGATGAAGCTTTCTTT.

Comment on this clonotype: In this CDR3 the conserved last residue, phenylalanine or tryptophan, is missing, so a read error is likely. The chain has TRBV24-1 and TRBJ2-7, with TRBD1 identical over 9 bases. The germline gives CDR1 KGHDR, CDR2 SFDVKD. This CDR3 comprises 13 residues. V lost 4 bases to trimming and J lost 7 bases; unmatched junction nucleotides: 4. The CDR3 DNA follows: TGTGCCACCAGTGACACAGGGGGCTGGGAGCAGTACTCC. Residues: CATSDTGGWEQYS.

The chain has TRBV20-1 and TRBJ2-7, with D unclear. The CDR3 extends over 12 amino acids. Between the trimmed V and J ends, which lost 4 bases and 5 bases, there was a span of 12 bases. The germline CDR1 and CDR2 sequences are DFQATT and SNEGSKA (reference sequence). CDR3 amino acids: CSAIAGVHEQYF. DNA for the CDR3: TGCAGTGCTATAGCTGGAGTTCACGAGCAGTACTTC.

This clonotype was found a few times. For the CDR3, the DNA is TGTGCCAGCAGCGAGTCCCGGAACTCCTACAATGAGCAGTTCTTC. It encodes CASSESRNSYNEQFF. The chain couples TRBV9 to TRBJ2-1; D ambiguous. Germline CDR1 and CDR2: SGDLS and YYNGEE. Trimming removed 3 bases at V and 0 bases at J, with 10 bases between. The CDR3 is 15 residues long.

The rearrangement uses TRBV30 and TRBJ1-1; 7 nucleotides match TRBD1. The CDR3 length is 14 residues. V lost 7 bases, J lost 0 bases, and 8 bases stayed unmatched. Germline loops: CDR1 GTSNPN, CDR2 SVGIG (reference sequence). The CDR3 DNA follows: TGTGCCTCCAATCCCGGGACAGTGAACACTGAAGCTTTCTTT. Amino acid sequence: CASNPGTVNTEAFF.

This clonotype was counted between two and nine times. V is TRBV4-3 and J is TRBJ1-5; D is ambiguous. The CDR3 runs to 14 residues. The germline V gene encodes CDR1 LGHNA and CDR2 YSLEER. V was trimmed by 5 bases and J by 3 bases, leaving 11 bases between them. CDR3 DNA: TGCGCCAGCAGCGTACATACCCACAATCAGCCCCAGCATTTT. Translation: CASSVHTHNQPQHF.

This clonotype was seen a few times. The V and J genes are TRBV7-2 and TRBJ1-5, with D unresolved. The length of the CDR3 is 15 residues. Between the trimmed V and J ends, which lost 2 bases and 3 bases, there was a span of 11 bases. The V gene's germline CDR1 is SGHTA and CDR2 FQGNSA. CDR3 nucleotides: TGTGCCAGCAGCTTATATATCGGGCCCAATCAGCCCCAGCATTTT. Translation gives CASSLYIGPNQPQHF.

This clonotype was observed a handful of times. This rearrangement joins TRBV28 to TRBJ1-5; D gene unclear. The CDR3 has 17 residues. From germline, CDR1 is MDHEN and CDR2 SYDVKM. The V end was cut by 3 bases, the J end by 7 bases, with 22 bases between. The chain's CDR3 is CASSFSSHPSLSQPQHF. The CDR3 DNA reads as TGTGCCAGCAGTTTTTCCTCTCACCCCAGTCTCAGCCAGCCCCAGCATTTT. The whole variable domain, remainder taken from reference TRBV28 and TRBJ1-5, is DVKVTQSSRYLVKRTGEKVFLECVQDMDHENMFWYRQDPGLGLRLIYFSYDVKMKEKGDIPEGYSVSREKKERFSLILESASTNQTSMYLCASSFSSHPSLSQPQHFGDGTRLSIL.

This chain joins TRBV6-1 and TRBJ2-1; perhaps TRBD2 as D (6 bases). The V end lost 2 bases, the J end lost 5 bases, and 13 bases lay between the germline ends. Germline assignment: CDR1 MNHNS and CDR2 SASEGT. The CDR3 loop spans 15 amino acids. The CDR3 DNA reads as TGTGCCAGCAGTGAATGGACTAAGGGCGACAATGAGCAGTTCTTC. This encodes CASSEWTKGDNEQFF.

This clonotype was recorded a few times. This chain connects TRBV12-3 or TRBV12-4 to TRBJ1-2; D is ambiguous. V dropped 6 bases and J dropped 0 bases, with 11 bases sitting between them. The CDR3 covers 14 residues. The CDR3, as DNA: TGTGCCAGCAGGAAAAGCGGTTCTAACTATGGCTACACCTTC. It is translated as CASRKSGSNYGYTF.

This clonotype was seen more than once but under ten times. The chain is built from TRBV28 and TRBJ1-5; 8 nucleotides match TRBD1. V lost 6 bases, J lost 2 bases, and 6 bases stayed unmatched. CDR1 is MDHEN and CDR2 is SYDVKM in the germline V gene. This CDR3 region has 15 residues. CDR3 residues: CASSPTGEGNQPQHF. The CDR3 region has the DNA TGTGCCAGCAGCCCGACAGGGGAGGGCAATCAGCCCCAGCATTTT.

The J gene is TRBJ2-3, the V gene TRBV20-1; maybe TRBD1 (5 bases). The CDR3 runs to 15 residues. Trimming took 5 bases from V and 0 from J, leaving 15 bases between them. Germline V CDR1 and CDR2: DFQATT, SNEGSKA (reference sequence). The CDR3: CSAPPTVSSTDTQYF. The DNA of the CDR3 is TGCAGTGCTCCCCCGACAGTCTCTAGCACAGATACGCAGTATTTT.

V is TRBV6-1 and J is TRBJ2-4; 9 bases agree with TRBD1. Germline V gene data show CDR1 as MNHNS and CDR2 as SASEGT. CDR3 length: 13 amino acids. Trimming removed 5 bases from V and 9 bases from J; junction bases left unmatched: 5. CDR3: CASSPRQGGIQYF. The CDR3 DNA sequence: TGTGCCAGCAGTCCCCGACAGGGGGGCATTCAGTACTTC.

In this sample, this clonotype turned up a few times. This rearrangement joins TRBV21-1 to TRBJ1-1; whether TRBD1, the table's D call, matches the DNA was not checked. TRBV21-1 is classified as a pseudogene. The CDR3 has 18 amino acids. In DNA, the CDR3 is TGTGCCAGCAGCAACGGGGGCGGGACAGGGGGCTTACGGACTGAAGCTTTCTTT. Its translation is CASSNGGGTGGLRTEAFF.